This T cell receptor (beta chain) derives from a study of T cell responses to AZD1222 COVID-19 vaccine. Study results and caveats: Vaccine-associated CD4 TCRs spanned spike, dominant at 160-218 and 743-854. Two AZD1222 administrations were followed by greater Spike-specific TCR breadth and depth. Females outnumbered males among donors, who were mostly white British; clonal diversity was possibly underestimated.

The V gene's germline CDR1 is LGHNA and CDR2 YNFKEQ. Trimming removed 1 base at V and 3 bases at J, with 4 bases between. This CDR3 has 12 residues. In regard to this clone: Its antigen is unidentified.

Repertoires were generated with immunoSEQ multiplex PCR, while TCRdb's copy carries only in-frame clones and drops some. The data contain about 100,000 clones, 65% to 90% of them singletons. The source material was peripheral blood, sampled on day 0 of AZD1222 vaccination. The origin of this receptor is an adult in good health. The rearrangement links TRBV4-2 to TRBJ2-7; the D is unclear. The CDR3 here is CASSQGHYEQYF. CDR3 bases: TGTGCCAGCAGCCAAGGCCACTACGAGCAGTACTTC.